The entry below describes one TCR beta chain. The sample originates from a study of control samples from healthy donors and cancer patients. This CDR3 is built from 17 residues. Trimming took off 3 bases at V and 0 bases at J, with 16 bases between the two ends. Germline CDR1 reads SGDLS; CDR2 reads YYNGEE. The table came from immunoSEQ multiplex PCR; TCRdb's copy has only in-frame clones and leaves some out. This table has 150,000 or so clones, around 88% appearing once. Sequences were obtained from blood. The sequence came from a man between 18 and 35 years old in good health. The chain employs TRBV9 and TRBJ1-3; a weak D match, TRBD1 (5 bases). As DNA, the CDR3 is TGTGCCAGCAGCGGGGGAGAGGGGCAGAACTCTGGAAACACCATATATTTT. It encodes CASSGGEGQNSGNTIYF.